This T cell receptor beta chain is from a study of early T cells in non-severe SARS-CoV-2 infection. Study as a whole: With bulk RNA from unsorted whole blood as input, sequencing yielded unpaired chains.

Deletions cut 5 bases from V and 9 bases from J, with 16 bases between. The CDR3 contains 13 residues. The study, taken as a whole, reports: In VDJdb matching, anti-spike CD8 responses were favored while private and CD4 specificities went missing.

Individual cDNA molecules received unique molecular identifiers during library preparation. TCRdb redid the calling of the 5' RACE reads with MiXCR, one entry per CDR3 protein. The sample carries about 30,000 distinct CDR3 sequences, about 3.9% recorded once. This clonotype was recorded many times. No antigen is known for it. Sequenced: whole blood. The TCR originated in an adult who was a healthcare worker with PCR-confirmed SARS-CoV-2 infection or an uninfected control (not recorded which). The chain links TRBV12-3 or TRBV12-4 to TRBJ1-1; D possibly corresponds to TRBD1 (5 bases). The CDR3 is CASSQGSGTKAFF. The CDR3 coding sequence is TGTGCCAGCAGTCAAGGATCAGGGACTAAAGCTTTCTTT.